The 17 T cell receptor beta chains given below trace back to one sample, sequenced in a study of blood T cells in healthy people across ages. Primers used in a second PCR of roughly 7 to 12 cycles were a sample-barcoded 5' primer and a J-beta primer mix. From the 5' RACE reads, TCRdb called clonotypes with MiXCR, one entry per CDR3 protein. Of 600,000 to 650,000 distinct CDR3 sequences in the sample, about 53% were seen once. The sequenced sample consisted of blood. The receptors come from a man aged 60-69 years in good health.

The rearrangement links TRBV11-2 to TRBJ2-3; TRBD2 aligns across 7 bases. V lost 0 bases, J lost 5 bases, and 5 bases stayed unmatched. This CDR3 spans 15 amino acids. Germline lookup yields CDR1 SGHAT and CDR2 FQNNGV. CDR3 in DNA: TGTGCCAGCAGCTTAGATCGGGGGGTGGGAGATACGCAGTATTTT. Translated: CASSLDRGVGDTQYF.

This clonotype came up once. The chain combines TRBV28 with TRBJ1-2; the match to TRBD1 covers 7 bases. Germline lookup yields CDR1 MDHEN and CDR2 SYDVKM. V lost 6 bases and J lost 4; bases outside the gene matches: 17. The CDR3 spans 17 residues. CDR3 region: CASSPPGTVAGGYGYTF. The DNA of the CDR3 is TGTGCCAGCAGCCCCCCCGGGACAGTCGCCGGAGGCTATGGCTACACCTTC.

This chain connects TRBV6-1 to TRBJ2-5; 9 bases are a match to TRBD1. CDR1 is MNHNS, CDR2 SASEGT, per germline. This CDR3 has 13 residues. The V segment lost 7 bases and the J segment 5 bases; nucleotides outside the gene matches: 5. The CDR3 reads CASNNRGRETQYF. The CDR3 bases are TGTGCCAGCAACAACAGGGGGCGGGAGACCCAGTACTTC.

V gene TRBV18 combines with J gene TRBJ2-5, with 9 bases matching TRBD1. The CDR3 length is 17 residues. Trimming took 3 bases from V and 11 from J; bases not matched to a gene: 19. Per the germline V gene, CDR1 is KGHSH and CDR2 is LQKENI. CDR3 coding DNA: TGTGCCAGCTCACCCCTCCGGGACAGGGAGGCGACCAATGAGCAGTACTTC. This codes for CASSPLRDREATNEQYF.

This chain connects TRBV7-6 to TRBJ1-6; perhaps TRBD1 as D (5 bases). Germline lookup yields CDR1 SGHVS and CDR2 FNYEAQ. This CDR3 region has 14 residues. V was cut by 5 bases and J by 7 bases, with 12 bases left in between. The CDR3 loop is CASSTARGNSPLHF. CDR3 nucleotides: TGTGCCAGCAGCACCGCGCGGGGGAATTCACCCCTCCACTTT.

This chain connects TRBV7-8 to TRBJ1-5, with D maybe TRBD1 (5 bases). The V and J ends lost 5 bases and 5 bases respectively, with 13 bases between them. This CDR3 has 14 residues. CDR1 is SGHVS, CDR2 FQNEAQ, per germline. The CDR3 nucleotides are TGTGCCAGCAGCCTACCGGGGGGGGATCAGCCCCAGCATTTT. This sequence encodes CASSLPGGDQPQHF. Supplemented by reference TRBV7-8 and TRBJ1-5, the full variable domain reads GAGVSQSPRYKVAKRGQDVALRCDPISGHVSLFWYQQALGQGPEFLTYFQNEAQLDKSGLPSDRFFAERPEGSVSTLKIQRTQQEDSAVYLCASSLPGGDQPQHFGDGTRLSIL.

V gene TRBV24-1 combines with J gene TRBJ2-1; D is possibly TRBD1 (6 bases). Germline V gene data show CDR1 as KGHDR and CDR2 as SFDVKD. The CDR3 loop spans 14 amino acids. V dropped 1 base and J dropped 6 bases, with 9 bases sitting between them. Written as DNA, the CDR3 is TGTGCCACCAGTGATTTCGCCAGGGGCAATGAGCAGTTCTTC. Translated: CATSDFARGNEQFF.

The CDR3 protein is CASGRRGQETQYF. DNA for the CDR3: TGTGCCAGCGGCCGCCGCGGGCAAGAGACCCAGTACTTC. V and J are TRBV6-1 and TRBJ2-5, with D possibly matching TRBD2 (5 bases). The CDR3 consists of 13 residues. CDR1 MNHNS and CDR2 SASEGT come from the germline V gene. The V and J ends lost 8 bases and 2 bases respectively, with 12 bases between them.

CDR3 protein: CASSQPGEENYGYTF. In DNA form, the CDR3 reads TGCGCCAGCAGCCAACCTGGAGAGGAGAACTATGGCTACACCTTC. This chain uses TRBV4-1 with TRBJ1-2, with D hard to call. The CDR3 has 15 residues. The germline V gene encodes CDR1 MGHRA and CDR2 YSYEKL. V was trimmed by 2 bases and J by 2 bases, leaving 12 bases between them.

The CDR3 loop reads CASSYEGARTGELFF. The CDR3 region has the DNA TGTGCCAGCAGTTACGAGGGGGCGAGAACCGGGGAGCTGTTTTTT. V gene TRBV6-6 combines with J gene TRBJ2-2; 7 nucleotides line up with TRBD1. V shed 2 bases, J shed 5 bases, and the junction held 5 bases outside the gene matches. Germline V lookup: CDR1 MNHNY, CDR2 SVGAGI (reference sequence). CDR3 length: 15 amino acids.

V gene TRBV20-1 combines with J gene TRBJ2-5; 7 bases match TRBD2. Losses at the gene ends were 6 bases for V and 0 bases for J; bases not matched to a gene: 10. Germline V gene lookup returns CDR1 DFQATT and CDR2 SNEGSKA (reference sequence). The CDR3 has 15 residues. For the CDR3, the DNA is TGCAGTGCGCAGCGAGACGGGGGGTACCAAGAGACCCAGTACTTC. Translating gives CSAQRDGGYQETQYF.

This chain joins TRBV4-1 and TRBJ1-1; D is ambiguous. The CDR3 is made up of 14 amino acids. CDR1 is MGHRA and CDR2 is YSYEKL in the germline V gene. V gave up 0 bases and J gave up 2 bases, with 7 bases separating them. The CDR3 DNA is TGCGCCAGCAGCCAAGAACTGGTAAACACTGAAGCTTTCTTT. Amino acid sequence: CASSQELVNTEAFF.

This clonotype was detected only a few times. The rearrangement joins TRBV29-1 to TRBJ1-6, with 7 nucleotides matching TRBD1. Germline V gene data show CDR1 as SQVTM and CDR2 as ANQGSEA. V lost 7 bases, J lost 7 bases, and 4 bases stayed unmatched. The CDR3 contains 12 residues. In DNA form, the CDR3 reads TGCAGCGCGGGACAGCCGAATTCACCCCTCCACTTT. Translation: CSAGQPNSPLHF.

CDR3 region: CASSHPSGRGSYEQYF. The DNA of the CDR3 is TGTGCCAGCAGCCACCCTAGCGGGAGGGGCTCCTACGAGCAGTACTTC. The rearrangement uses TRBV3-1 and TRBJ2-7; 12 nucleotides match TRBD2. The CDR3 has 16 residues. The V and J ends lost 3 bases and 0 bases, in that order; junction bases with no gene match: 3. Germline CDR1 reads LGHDT; CDR2 reads YNNKEL (reference sequence).

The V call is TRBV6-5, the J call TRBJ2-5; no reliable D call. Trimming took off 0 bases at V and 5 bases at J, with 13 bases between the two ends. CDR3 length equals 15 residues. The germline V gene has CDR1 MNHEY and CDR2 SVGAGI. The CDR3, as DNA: TGTGCCAGCAGTTACTCCCCGATGTACGGGGAGACCCAGTACTTC. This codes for CASSYSPMYGETQYF.

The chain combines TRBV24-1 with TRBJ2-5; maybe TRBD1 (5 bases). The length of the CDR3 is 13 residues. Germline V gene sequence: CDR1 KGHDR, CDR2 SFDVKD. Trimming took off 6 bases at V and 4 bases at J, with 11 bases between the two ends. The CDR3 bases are TGTGCCACCAGTACCAGGGCCATAGAGACCCAGTACTTC. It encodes CATSTRAIETQYF.

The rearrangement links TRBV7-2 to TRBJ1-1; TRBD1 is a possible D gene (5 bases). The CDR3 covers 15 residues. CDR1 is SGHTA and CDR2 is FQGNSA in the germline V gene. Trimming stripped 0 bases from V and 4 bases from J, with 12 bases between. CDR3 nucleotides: TGTGCCAGCAGCTTAGCGTCCCATGGGGGCACTGAAGCTTTCTTT. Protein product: CASSLASHGGTEAFF.